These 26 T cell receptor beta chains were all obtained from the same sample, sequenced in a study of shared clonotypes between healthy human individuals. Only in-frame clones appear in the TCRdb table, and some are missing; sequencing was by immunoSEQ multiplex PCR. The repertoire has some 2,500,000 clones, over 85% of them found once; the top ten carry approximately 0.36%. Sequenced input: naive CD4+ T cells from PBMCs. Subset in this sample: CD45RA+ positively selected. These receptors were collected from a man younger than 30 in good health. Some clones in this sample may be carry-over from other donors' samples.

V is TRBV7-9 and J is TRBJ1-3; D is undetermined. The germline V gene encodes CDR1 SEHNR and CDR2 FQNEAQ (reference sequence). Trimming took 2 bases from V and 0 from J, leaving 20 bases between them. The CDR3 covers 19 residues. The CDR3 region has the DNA TGTGCCAGCAGCTTACGGCAGGCCGAACTCTTTTACTCTGGAAACACCATATATTTT. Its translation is CASSLRQAELFYSGNTIYF. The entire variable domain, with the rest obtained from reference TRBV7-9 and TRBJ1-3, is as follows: DTGVSQNPRHKITKRGQNVTFRCDPISEHNRLYWYRQTLGQGPEFLTYFQNEAQLEKSRLLSDRFSAERPKGSFSTLEIQRTEQGDSAMYLCASSLRQAELFYSGNTIYFGEGSWLTVV.

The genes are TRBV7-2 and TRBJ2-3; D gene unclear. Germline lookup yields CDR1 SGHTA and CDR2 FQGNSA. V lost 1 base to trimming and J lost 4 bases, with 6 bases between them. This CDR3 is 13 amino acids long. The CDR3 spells CASSLGPPDTQYF. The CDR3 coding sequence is TGTGCCAGCAGCTTAGGGCCCCCAGATACGCAGTATTTT.

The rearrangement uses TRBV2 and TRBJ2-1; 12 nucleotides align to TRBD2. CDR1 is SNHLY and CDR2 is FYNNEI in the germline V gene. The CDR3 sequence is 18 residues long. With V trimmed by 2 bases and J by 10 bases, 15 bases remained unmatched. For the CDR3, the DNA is TGTGCCAGCAGTGAACCGGGATTGACTAGCGGGAGTCATTGGGAGCAGTTCTTC. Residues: CASSEPGLTSGSHWEQFF. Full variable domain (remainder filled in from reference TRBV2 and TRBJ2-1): EPEVTQTPSHQVTQMGQEVILRCVPISNHLYFYWYRQILGQKVEFLVSFYNNEISEKSEIFDDQFSVERPDGSNFTLKIRSTKLEDSAMYFCASSEPGLTSGSHWEQFFGPGTRLTVL.

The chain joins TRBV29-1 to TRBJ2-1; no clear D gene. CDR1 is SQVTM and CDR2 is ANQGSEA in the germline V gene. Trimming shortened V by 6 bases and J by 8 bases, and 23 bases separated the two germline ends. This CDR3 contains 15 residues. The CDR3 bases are TGCAGCGTGGCCGGTTCCGCGGTGGGCTTCTATGAGCAGTTCTTC. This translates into CSVAGSAVGFYEQFF.

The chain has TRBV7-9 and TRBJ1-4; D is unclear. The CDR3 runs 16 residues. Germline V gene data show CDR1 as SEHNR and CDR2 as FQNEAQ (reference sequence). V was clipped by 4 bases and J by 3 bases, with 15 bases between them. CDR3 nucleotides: TGTGCCAGCAGCTCTGGCCGGAGGTATGCTAATGAAAAACTGTTTTTT. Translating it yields CASSSGRRYANEKLFF. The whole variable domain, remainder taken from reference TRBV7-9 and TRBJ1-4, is DTGVSQNPRHKITKRGQNVTFRCDPISEHNRLYWYRQTLGQGPEFLTYFQNEAQLEKSRLLSDRFSAERPKGSFSTLEIQRTEQGDSAMYLCASSSGRRYANEKLFFGSGTQLSVL.

The DNA of the CDR3 is TGTGCCAGCAGTTTATCGCACAGGGACTATGGCTACACCTTC. Translated: CASSLSHRDYGYTF. This chain joins TRBV27 and TRBJ1-2, with a tentative D call TRBD1 (6 bases). The germline V gene encodes CDR1 MNHEY and CDR2 SMNVEV (reference sequence). This CDR3 contains 14 residues. Trimming cost V 0 bases and J 3 bases, with 8 bases left between them.

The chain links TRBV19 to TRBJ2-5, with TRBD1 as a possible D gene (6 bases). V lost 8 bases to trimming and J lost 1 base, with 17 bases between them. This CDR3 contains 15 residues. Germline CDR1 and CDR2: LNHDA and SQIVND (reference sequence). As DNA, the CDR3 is TGTGCCAGTCAACGGTCACAGGGTTTCCAAGAGACCCAGTACTTC. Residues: CASQRSQGFQETQYF.

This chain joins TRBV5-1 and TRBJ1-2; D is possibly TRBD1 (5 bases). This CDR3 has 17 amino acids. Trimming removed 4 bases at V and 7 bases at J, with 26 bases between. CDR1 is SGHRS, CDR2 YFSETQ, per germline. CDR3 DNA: TGCGCCAGCAGCACTCAAGGAATTGGGACTTTACGCTCTGGCTACACCTTC. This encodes CASSTQGIGTLRSGYTF.

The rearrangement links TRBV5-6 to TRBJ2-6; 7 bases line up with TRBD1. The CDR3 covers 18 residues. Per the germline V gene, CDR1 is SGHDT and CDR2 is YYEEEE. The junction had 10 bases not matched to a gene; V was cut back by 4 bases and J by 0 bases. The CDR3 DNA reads TGTGCCAGCAGCCCCCCAGGGGGTCTGCGCTCTGGGGCCAACGTCCTGACTTTC. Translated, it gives CASSPPGGLRSGANVLTF.

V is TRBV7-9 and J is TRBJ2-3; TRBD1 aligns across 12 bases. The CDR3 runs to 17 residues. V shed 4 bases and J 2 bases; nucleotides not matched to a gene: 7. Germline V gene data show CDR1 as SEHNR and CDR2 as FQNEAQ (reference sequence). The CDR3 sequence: CASSSLPGQGATDTQYF. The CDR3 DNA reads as TGTGCCAGCAGCTCATTACCGGGACAGGGGGCCACAGATACGCAGTATTTT.

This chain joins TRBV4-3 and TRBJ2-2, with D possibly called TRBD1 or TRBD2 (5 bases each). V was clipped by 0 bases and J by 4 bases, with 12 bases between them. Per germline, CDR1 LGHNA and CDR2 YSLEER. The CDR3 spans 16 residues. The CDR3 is CASSQDLAGTTGELFF. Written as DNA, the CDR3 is TGCGCCAGCAGCCAAGATCTGGCAGGGACCACCGGGGAGCTGTTTTTT.

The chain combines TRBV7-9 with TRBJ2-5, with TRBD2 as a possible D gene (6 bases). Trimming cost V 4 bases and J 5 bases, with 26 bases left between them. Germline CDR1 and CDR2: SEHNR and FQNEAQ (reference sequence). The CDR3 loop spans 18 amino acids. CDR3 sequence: CASSWGWDSIKRQETQYF. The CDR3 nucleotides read TGTGCCAGCAGCTGGGGCTGGGACTCTATAAAGCGTCAGGAGACCCAGTACTTC.

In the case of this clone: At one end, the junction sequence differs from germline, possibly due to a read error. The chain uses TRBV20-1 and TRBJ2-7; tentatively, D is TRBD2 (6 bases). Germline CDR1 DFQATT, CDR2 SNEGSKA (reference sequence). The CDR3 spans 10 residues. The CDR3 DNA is TGCAGTGCGGGCAGCCGGGAGCGGTACTTC. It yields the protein CSAGSRERYF.

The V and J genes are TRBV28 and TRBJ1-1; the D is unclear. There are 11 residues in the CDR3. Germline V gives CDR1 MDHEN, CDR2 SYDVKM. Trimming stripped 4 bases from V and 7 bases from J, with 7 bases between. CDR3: CASSSRIEAFF. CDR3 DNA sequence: TGTGCCAGCAGTTCCCGGATTGAAGCTTTCTTT.

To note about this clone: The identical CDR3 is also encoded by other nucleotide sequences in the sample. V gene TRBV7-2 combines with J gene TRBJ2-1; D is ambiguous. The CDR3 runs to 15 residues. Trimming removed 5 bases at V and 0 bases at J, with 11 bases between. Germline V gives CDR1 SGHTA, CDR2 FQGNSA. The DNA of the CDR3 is TGTGCCAGCAGCCTAAGCAGGAGCTCCTACAATGAGCAGTTCTTC. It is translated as CASSLSRSSYNEQFF.

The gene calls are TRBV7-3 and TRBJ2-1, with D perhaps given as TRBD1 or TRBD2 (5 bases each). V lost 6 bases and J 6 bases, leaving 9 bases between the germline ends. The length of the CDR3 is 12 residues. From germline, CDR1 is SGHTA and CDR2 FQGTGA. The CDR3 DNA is TGTGCCAGCAGGGGACCCGGCAATGAGCAGTTCTTC. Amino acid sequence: CASRGPGNEQFF.

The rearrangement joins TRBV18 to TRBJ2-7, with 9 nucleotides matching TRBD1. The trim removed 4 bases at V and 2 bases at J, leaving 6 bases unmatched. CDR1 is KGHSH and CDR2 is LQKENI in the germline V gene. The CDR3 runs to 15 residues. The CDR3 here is CASSRTGEVAYEQYF. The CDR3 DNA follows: TGTGCCAGCTCACGGACAGGGGAGGTCGCCTACGAGCAGTACTTC.

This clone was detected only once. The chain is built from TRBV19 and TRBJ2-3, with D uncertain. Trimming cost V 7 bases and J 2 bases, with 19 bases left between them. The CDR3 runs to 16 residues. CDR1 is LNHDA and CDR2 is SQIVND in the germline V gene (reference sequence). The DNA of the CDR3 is TGTGCCAGTAAGGCGGTCGGTGCGAGGATCACAGATACGCAGTATTTT. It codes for CASKAVGARITDTQYF.

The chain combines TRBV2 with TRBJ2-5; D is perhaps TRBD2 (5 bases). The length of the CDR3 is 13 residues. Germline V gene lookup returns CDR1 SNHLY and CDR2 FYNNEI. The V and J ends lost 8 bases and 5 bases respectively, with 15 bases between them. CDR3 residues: CASSREGVETQYF. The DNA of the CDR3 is TGTGCCAGCTCGCGCGAGGGCGTGGAGACCCAGTACTTC. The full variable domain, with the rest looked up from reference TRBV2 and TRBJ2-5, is EPEVTQTPSHQVTQMGQEVILRCVPISNHLYFYWYRQILGQKVEFLVSFYNNEISEKSEIFDDQFSVERPDGSNFTLKIRSTKLEDSAMYFCASSREGVETQYFGPGTRLLVL.

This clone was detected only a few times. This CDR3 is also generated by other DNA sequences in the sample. The CDR3 coding sequence is TGTGCCAGCAGCTTACAGAGCTCCTACGAGCAGTACTTC. The encoded protein is CASSLQSSYEQYF. This chain uses TRBV7-2 with TRBJ2-7; D unclear. Per germline, CDR1 SGHTA and CDR2 FQGNSA. The CDR3 totals 13 residues. V lost 2 bases to trimming and J lost 0 bases, with 5 bases between them.

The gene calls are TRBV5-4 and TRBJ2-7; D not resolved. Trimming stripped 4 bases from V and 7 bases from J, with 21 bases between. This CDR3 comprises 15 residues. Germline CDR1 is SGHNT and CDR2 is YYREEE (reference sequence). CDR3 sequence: CASSQNPDLPREQYF. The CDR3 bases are TGTGCCAGCAGCCAAAATCCGGACCTCCCTCGGGAGCAGTACTTC.

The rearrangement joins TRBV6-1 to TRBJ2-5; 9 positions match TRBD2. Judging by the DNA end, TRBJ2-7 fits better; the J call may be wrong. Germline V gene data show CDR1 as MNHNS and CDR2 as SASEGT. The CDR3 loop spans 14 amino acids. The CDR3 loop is CASTRGGFAYEQYF. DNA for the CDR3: TGTGCCAGCACGCGGGGGGGGTTTGCCTACGAGCAGTACTTC.

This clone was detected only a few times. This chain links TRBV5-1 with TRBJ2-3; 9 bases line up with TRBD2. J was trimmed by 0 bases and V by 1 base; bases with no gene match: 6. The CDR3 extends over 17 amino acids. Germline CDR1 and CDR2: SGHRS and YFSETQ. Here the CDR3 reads CASSLKASGASTDTQYF. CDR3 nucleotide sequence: TGCGCCAGCAGCTTGAAAGCTAGCGGGGCTAGCACAGATACGCAGTATTTT.

CDR3 protein: CASRHGLAGTTDTQYF. DNA of the CDR3: TGCGCCAGCAGGCACGGACTAGCGGGAACCACAGATACGCAGTATTTT. J is TRBJ2-3 and V is TRBV5-1, with TRBD2 identical over 12 bases. This CDR3 region has 16 residues. The J segment lost 2 bases and the V segment lost 5 bases, leaving 6 bases of the junction unmatched. The germline gives CDR1 SGHRS, CDR2 YFSETQ.

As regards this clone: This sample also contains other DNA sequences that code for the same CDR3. The CDR3: CATSRLAEETQYF. CDR3 nucleotides: TGTGCCACCAGCCGCTTGGCAGAAGAGACCCAGTACTTC. V gene TRBV15 combines with J gene TRBJ2-5; D is uncertain. The CDR3 spans 13 residues. Germline V gene data show CDR1 as LNHNV and CDR2 as YYDKDF (reference sequence). The V end lost 5 bases, the J end lost 3 bases, and 10 bases lay between the germline ends. Full variable domain (outside the CDR3, taken from reference TRBV15 and TRBJ2-5): DAMVIQNPRYQVTQFGKPVTLSCSQTLNHNVMYWYQQKSSQAPKLLFHYYDKDFNNEADTPDNFQSRRPNTSFCFLDIRSPGLGDTAMYLCATSRLAEETQYFGPGTRLLVL.

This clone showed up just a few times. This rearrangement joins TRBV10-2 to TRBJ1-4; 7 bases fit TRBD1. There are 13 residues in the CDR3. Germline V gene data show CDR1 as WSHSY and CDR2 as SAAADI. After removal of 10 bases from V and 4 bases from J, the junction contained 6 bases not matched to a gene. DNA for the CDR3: TGCGCCACACAAAGACAGGGTAATGAAAAACTGTTTTTT. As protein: CATQRQGNEKLFF.